Each of the 20 T cell receptor beta chains below was sequenced from the same sample in a study of Ad26.COV2.S vaccination and SARS-CoV-2 variants. Profiling relied on immunoSEQ multiplex PCR, and the TCRdb table lists in-frame clones only, not all of them. Of hundreds of thousands of clones in the sample, approximately 88% are singletons; the top ten hold approximately 1.5%. The treatment was: about 20 received Ad26.COV2.S at low or high dose, single or two shots; 5 received placebo; per-sample allocation not given. Collection of samples fell on day 63 after the first vaccine or placebo injection. This sample comprised peripheral blood, obtained in a trial of Ad26.COV2.S vaccine versus placebo. The receptors stem from a person aged 18 to 65 who received the Ad26.COV2.S COVID-19 vaccine or a placebo.

This rearrangement joins TRBV9 to TRBJ2-5; 7 bases map to TRBD1. The CDR3 sequence is 14 residues long. The V gene's germline CDR1 is SGDLS and CDR2 YYNGEE. V lost 4 bases, J lost 1 base, and 4 bases stayed unmatched. CDR3 loop: CASSPGTVQETQYF. Here the CDR3 DNA reads TGTGCCAGCAGCCCTGGGACAGTCCAAGAGACCCAGTACTTC.

About this clone: Other DNA sequences of this sample code for an identical CDR3. V is TRBV6-5 and J is TRBJ1-1, with 9 positions matching TRBD1. The V segment lost 6 bases and the J segment 5 bases; nucleotides outside the gene matches: 4. There are 13 residues in the CDR3. CDR1 and CDR2 from the germline V gene are MNHEY and SVGAGI. CDR3 in DNA: TGTGCCAGCAGCCCCGACAGGGGGACTGAAGCTTTCTTT. Translating gives CASSPDRGTEAFF.

V and J are TRBV5-8 and TRBJ1-5, with 9 bases identical to TRBD1. The CDR3 spans 15 residues. Trimming at V came to 1 base and at J to 7 bases, leaving 6 bases not matched to a gene. Germline V gene lookup returns CDR1 SGHTS and CDR2 YDEGEE. The CDR3 loop is CASSLWDREAQPQHF. The CDR3 DNA is TGTGCCAGCAGCTTGTGGGACAGGGAGGCACAGCCCCAGCATTTT.

This chain links TRBV19 with TRBJ1-5; D not resolved. This CDR3 comprises 14 residues. Germline loops: CDR1 LNHDA, CDR2 SQIVND (reference sequence). Trimming took 6 bases from V and 7 from J, leaving 16 bases between them. DNA for the CDR3: TGTGCCAGTAGCGAGGGTACTTTGTGGCAGCCCCAGCATTTT. Protein product: CASSEGTLWQPQHF.

The rearrangement joins TRBV11-1 to TRBJ1-4, with a weak D call TRBD1 (5 bases). The CDR3 contains 15 residues. V dropped 7 bases and J dropped 3 bases, with 15 bases sitting between them. Germline V gene sequence: CDR1 SGHAT, CDR2 FQDESV (reference sequence). CDR3 nucleotide sequence: TGTGCCAGCACCTCCGAGGGGTTTGCTAATGAAAAACTGTTTTTT. Translating it yields CASTSEGFANEKLFF.

The chain recombines TRBV3-1 (or the pseudogene TRBV3-2) with TRBJ2-7, with D uncertain. V was trimmed by 3 bases and J by 6 bases, leaving 15 bases between them. This CDR3 has 14 residues. Germline CDR1 LGHDT, CDR2 YNNKEL (reference sequence). CDR3 protein: CASSQDSHSGEQYF. The CDR3 bases are TGTGCCAGCAGCCAGGATAGCCATTCTGGCGAGCAGTACTTC.

The V call is TRBV5-1, the J call TRBJ2-7; 7 bases align to TRBD1. The germline gives CDR1 SGHRS, CDR2 YFSETQ. The CDR3 contains 13 residues. Trimming cost V 4 bases and J 2 bases; bases outside gene matches: 3. CDR3 sequence: CASSNRGTYEQYF. CDR3 nucleotides: TGCGCCAGCAGCAACAGGGGCACCTACGAGCAGTACTTC.

About this clone: At one of its ends the junction is not consistent with the germline gene, which may arise from a read error. The chain recombines TRBV3-1 (or the pseudogene TRBV3-2) with TRBJ2-3; no clear D gene. This CDR3 comprises 11 residues. CDR1 LGHDT and CDR2 YNNKEL come from the germline V gene (reference sequence). The CDR3 region has the DNA TGTGCCAGCAGCCATCGTCTGAACTTGGATTTT. As protein: CASSHRLNLDF.

CDR3 sequence reads: CAWSAGLSGNTIYF. CDR3 nucleotide sequence: TGTGCCTGGAGTGCAGGGCTCTCTGGAAACACCATATATTTT. The rearrangement joins TRBV30 to TRBJ1-3; D is possibly TRBD1 (5 bases). V lost 1 base to trimming and J lost 0 bases, with 7 bases between them. CDR1 and CDR2 (germline): GTSNPN, SVGIG (reference sequence). This CDR3 is built from 14 residues.

The chain uses TRBV6-4 and TRBJ2-3, with 7 bases fitting TRBD2. The CDR3 totals 16 residues. The ends lost 0 bases at V and 2 bases at J; junction bases unmatched: 5. Germline CDR1 MRHNA, CDR2 SNTAGT. Here the CDR3 reads CASSDSSSGTTDTQYF. Written as DNA, the CDR3 is TGTGCCAGCAGTGACTCGTCTAGCGGAACCACAGATACGCAGTATTTT.

The chain uses TRBV5-6 and TRBJ2-3; 14 bases fit TRBD2. V dropped 1 base and J dropped 1; count of bases not matched to a gene: 5. Germline V gives CDR1 SGHDT, CDR2 YYEEEE. The CDR3 totals 18 residues. The CDR3 here is CASSLTRLAGGRTDTQYF. CDR3 DNA sequence: TGTGCCAGCAGCTTGACACGACTAGCGGGGGGGCGCACAGATACGCAGTATTTT.

Details on this clone: Other DNA sequences in the same sample also yield this CDR3. This rearrangement joins TRBV30 to TRBJ1-5; no reliable D call. V gave up 3 bases and J gave up 3 bases, with 9 bases separating them. Germline values: CDR1 GTSNPN, CDR2 SVGIG (reference sequence). The CDR3 contains 13 residues. The CDR3 is CAWSGRDNQPQHF. The CDR3 region has the DNA TGTGCCTGGAGCGGTAGGGACAATCAGCCCCAGCATTTT.

This chain connects TRBV7-9 to TRBJ2-3; TRBD2 matches at 8 bases. This CDR3 has 15 residues. Per germline, CDR1 SEHNR and CDR2 FQNEAQ (reference sequence). Trimming removed 0 bases from V and 2 bases from J; junction bases left unmatched: 1. The CDR3: CASSLASGITDTQYF. The CDR3 DNA reads TGTGCCAGCAGCTTAGCTAGCGGGATCACAGATACGCAGTATTTT.

V is TRBV7-2 and J is TRBJ1-1; no definite D call. This CDR3 has 14 amino acids. V was pared by 5 bases and J by 0 bases, with 10 bases between. Germline V lookup: CDR1 SGHTA, CDR2 FQGNSA. CDR3 nucleotides: TGTGCCAGCAGCCCCCACCAGATGAACACTGAAGCTTTCTTT. It codes for CASSPHQMNTEAFF.

This chain joins TRBV5-6 and TRBJ2-7, with a possible D match to TRBD2 (6 bases). The V gene's germline CDR1 is SGHDT and CDR2 YYEEEE. This CDR3 has 16 residues. With 4 bases removed from V and 3 bases from J, the gap between germline ends came to 20 bases. This CDR3 reads CASSPVHEEGGYEQYF. For the CDR3, the DNA is TGTGCCAGCAGCCCCGTGCACGAGGAGGGAGGCTACGAGCAGTACTTC.

The genes are TRBV24-1 and TRBJ2-3; 10 positions agree with TRBD1. The CDR3 extends over 16 amino acids. Germline CDR1 and CDR2: KGHDR and SFDVKD. The V and J ends lost 6 bases and 4 bases, in that order; junction bases with no gene match: 9. Written as DNA, the CDR3 is TGTGCCACCAGTTCCACCGGGACAGGGGCCCCAGATACGCAGTATTTT. Translated, it gives CATSSTGTGAPDTQYF.

The genes are TRBV6-5 and TRBJ2-3, with TRBD2 matching over 9 bases. J gave up 4 bases and V 2 bases, and 7 bases lay outside the gene matches. Germline assignment: CDR1 MNHEY and CDR2 SVGAGI. The CDR3 sequence is 16 residues long. The CDR3 here is CASSYTAGGRADTQYF. DNA for the CDR3: TGTGCCAGCAGTTACACGGCGGGAGGGCGGGCAGATACGCAGTATTTT.

The rearrangement joins TRBV5-1 to TRBJ1-1; a weak D match, TRBD1 (5 bases). V lost 9 bases and J 5 bases, leaving 17 bases between the germline ends. Germline V gives CDR1 SGHRS, CDR2 YFSETQ. The CDR3 is made up of 13 amino acids. CDR3 in DNA: TGCGCCACACAGGAGCTTGAAGGTACTGAAGCTTTCTTT. As protein: CATQELEGTEAFF.

The chain combines TRBV6-2 or TRBV6-3 with TRBJ1-6; D gene unclear. Germline loops: CDR1 MNHEY, CDR2 SVGEGT. Trimming stripped 0 bases from V and 0 bases from J, with 6 bases between. The CDR3 extends over 16 amino acids. CDR3 loop: CASSYSIRSYNSPLHF. DNA for the CDR3: TGTGCCAGCAGTTACTCCATTCGCTCCTATAATTCACCCCTCCACTTT.

The gene calls are TRBV24-1 and TRBJ2-5; 7 nucleotides align to TRBD1. The CDR3 runs 16 residues. J was trimmed by 4 bases and V by 0 bases; bases with no gene match: 7. Germline V lookup: CDR1 KGHDR, CDR2 SFDVKD. CDR3 residues: CATSDLRAGGLETQYF. Here the CDR3 DNA reads TGTGCCACCAGTGATTTGCGGGCAGGGGGTTTAGAGACCCAGTACTTC.